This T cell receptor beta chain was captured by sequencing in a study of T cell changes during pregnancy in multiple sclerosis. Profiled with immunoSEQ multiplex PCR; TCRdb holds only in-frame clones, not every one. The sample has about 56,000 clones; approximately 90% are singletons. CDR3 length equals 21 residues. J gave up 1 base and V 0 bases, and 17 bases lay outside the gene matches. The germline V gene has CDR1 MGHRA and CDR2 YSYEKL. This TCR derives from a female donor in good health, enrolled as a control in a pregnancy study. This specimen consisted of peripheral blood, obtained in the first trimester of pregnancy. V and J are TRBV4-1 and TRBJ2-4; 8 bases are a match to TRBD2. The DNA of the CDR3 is TGCGCCAGCAGCCAAGAACCGGGTAGCGGGGTTTATATTGGGGCCAAAAACATTCAGTACTTC. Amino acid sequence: CASSQEPGSGVYIGAKNIQYF.